Shown below are 7 T cell receptor beta chains from a single sample sequenced in a study of PD-L1 blockade in urothelial cancer. TCRdb's copy holds only in-frame clones and misses some; the assay was immunoSEQ multiplex PCR. The sample yields around 100,000 clones, roughly 84% seen once. Time point described: pretreatment peripheral blood. The sample consisted of PBMCs, taken around atezolizumab (anti-PD-L1) treatment. The receptors derive from a man between 60 and 75 years old with urothelial cancer.

The chain combines TRBV5-1 with TRBJ2-1, with TRBD2 as a possible D gene (6 bases). V was pared by 7 bases and J by 7 bases, with 12 bases between. Germline V lookup: CDR1 SGHRS, CDR2 YFSETQ. The CDR3 has 12 amino acids. The CDR3 spells CASRGGLNEQFF. The CDR3 DNA is TGCGCCAGCCGTGGGGGGTTGAATGAGCAGTTCTTC.

The gene calls are TRBV7-9 and TRBJ1-2, with D hard to call. Per the germline V gene, CDR1 is SEHNR and CDR2 is FQNEAQ (reference sequence). The V gene lost 2 bases and the J gene lost 0 bases, with 4 bases spanning the gap. The CDR3 is 13 amino acids. Here the CDR3 reads CASSLRANYGYTF. CDR3 nucleotide sequence: TGTGCCAGCAGCTTACGAGCTAACTATGGCTACACCTTC.

The chain carries TRBV5-1 and TRBJ1-4, with 7 bases fitting TRBD1. CDR1 and CDR2 from the germline V gene are SGHRS and YFSETQ. Germline trimming cut 3 bases from V and 5 bases from J; bases unmatched to any gene: 7. The CDR3 totals 15 residues. The CDR3 DNA reads TGCGCCAGCAGCTCGACCGGGACAGAAAATGAAAAACTGTTTTTT. Translated: CASSSTGTENEKLFF.

The chain links TRBV6-1 to TRBJ2-7; D ambiguous. The germline V and J ends were trimmed by 3 bases and 7 bases, with 7 bases remaining between them. The CDR3 has 11 amino acids. Germline CDR1 is MNHNS and CDR2 is SASEGT. CDR3 residues: CASSDLREQYF. In DNA form, the CDR3 reads TGTGCCAGCAGTGATCTCAGGGAGCAGTACTTC.

The rearrangement joins TRBV6-1 to TRBJ2-7; D gene ambiguous. V was pared by 4 bases and J by 0 bases, with 7 bases between. This CDR3 region has 13 residues. Per germline, CDR1 MNHNS and CDR2 SASEGT. The CDR3 region is CASSAARSYEQYF. The DNA of the CDR3 is TGTGCCAGCAGTGCTGCGCGCTCCTACGAGCAGTACTTC.

This sequence joins TRBV11-1 and TRBJ1-1; 9 nucleotides align to TRBD1. J was trimmed by 3 bases and V by 2 bases; bases with no gene match: 1. The CDR3 is 14 amino acids. From germline, CDR1 is SGHAT and CDR2 FQDESV (reference sequence). CDR3 sequence: CASSLTGGDTEAFF. The CDR3 nucleotides read TGTGCCAGCAGCTTAACAGGGGGCGACACTGAAGCTTTCTTT.

J is TRBJ2-1 and V is TRBV5-8; D perhaps matches TRBD2 (6 bases). The length of the CDR3 is 13 residues. Germline assignment: CDR1 SGHTS and CDR2 YDEGEE. V gave up 2 bases and J gave up 7 bases, with 10 bases separating them. CDR3 amino acids: CASSLGTSNEQFF. The DNA of the CDR3 is TGTGCCAGCAGCTTAGGGACTTCGAATGAGCAGTTCTTC.